Detailed here is one T cell receptor (beta chain). Its antigen is not known. Trimming left V 0 bases short and J 6 bases short, with 8 bases between. The CDR3 runs to 12 residues. Germline loops: CDR1 SQVTM, CDR2 ANQGSEA. This entry is derived from a study of cytomegalovirus exposure and HLA in healthy donors. Points from the study as a whole: The study labeled more than 150 TCR beta chains cytomegalovirus-associated. Confirmation in vitro established that a few CMV-associated chains were specific for CMV antigens. Many donors carried some public TCRs, although rarity characterized most TCR sequences.

The donors were members of the validation cohort, which comprised about 120 subjects and was separate from the first cohort of about 700 subjects. The repertoire was sequenced with immunoSEQ multiplex PCR; TCRdb's copy has only in-frame clones and lacks some. The table lists over 200,000 clones, 83% of them singletons. This chain uses TRBV29-1 with TRBJ1-1, with a tentative D call TRBD1 (5 bases). The sample was PBMCs. The source of this sequence is a woman aged 18-29 years in good health and CMV-seronegative. This chain's CDR3 is CSVEDRDAEAFF. CDR3 bases: TGCAGCGTTGAAGACAGGGATGCTGAAGCTTTCTTT.